Following are 15 T cell receptor beta chains from one sample sequenced in a study of cytotoxic CD8 clonotypes in ibrutinib-treated CLL (dated by TCRdb to about 2021). The sample's time point label, decoded: eleven to twelve months on ibrutinib. Library preparation was by the immunoSEQ multiplex PCR assay. TCRdb's version of the immuneACCESS table is confined to in-frame rearrangements and falls short of the full clone set. An unresolved V gene accounts for under half of the shortfall where checked; the remainder is of unknown origin. Within this sample are 130,000 or so clones, with 70% to 80% of them counted one time only. Under 35% of the sample is in the top ten clones. The sequencing here drew on PBMCs, taken after 12 months of ibrutinib treatment. These TCRs come from a human donor with chronic lymphocytic leukemia.

This chain links TRBV9 with TRBJ2-3; D gene uncertain. The V gene's germline CDR1 is SGDLS and CDR2 YYNGEE. This CDR3 region has 15 residues. Deletions cut 3 bases from V and 4 bases from J, with 15 bases between. The chain's CDR3 is CASSAEGSWADTQYF. The CDR3 DNA reads as TGTGCCAGCAGCGCCGAAGGCAGCTGGGCAGATACGCAGTATTTT.

V usage is TRBV7-2 and J usage is TRBJ2-7; TRBD2 might be the D (6 bases). V lost 9 bases and J 6 bases, leaving 21 bases between the germline ends. The CDR3 loop spans 14 amino acids. Germline values: CDR1 SGHTA, CDR2 FQGNSA. The CDR3 DNA follows: TGTGCCAGTACCTTTGGGACTTCCTTGGTCGAGCAGTACTTC. Translating gives CASTFGTSLVEQYF.

This clone was found once. The CDR3 sequence: CASSPRGSNTGELFF. In DNA, the CDR3 is TGTGCCAGCAGTCCTCGGGGATCGAACACCGGGGAGCTGTTTTTT. This chain connects TRBV11-3 to TRBJ2-2; possible D gene TRBD2, 5 bases. CDR3 length: 15 residues. The V end was cut by 6 bases, the J end by 0 bases, with 11 bases between. The germline V gene has CDR1 SGHNT and CDR2 YENEEA.

This chain connects TRBV5-4 to TRBJ1-2; TRBD1 is a possible D gene (5 bases). The CDR3 totals 12 residues. Trimming stripped 4 bases from V and 7 bases from J, with 11 bases between. CDR1 is SGHNT, CDR2 YYREEE, per germline (reference sequence). The chain's CDR3 is CASSRGKGGYTF. The CDR3 DNA reads TGTGCCAGCAGCAGGGGAAAGGGTGGCTACACCTTC.

The rearrangement joins TRBV5-6 to TRBJ2-7; D is possibly TRBD2 (5 bases). This CDR3 has 14 amino acids. With 0 bases removed from V and 5 bases from J, the gap between germline ends came to 12 bases. Per the germline V gene, CDR1 is SGHDT and CDR2 is YYEEEE. The CDR3 bases are TGTGCCAGCAGCTTGGCCGGGGTTAAGGACGAGCAGTACTTC. Protein: CASSLAGVKDEQYF. The full variable domain, its missing parts supplied by reference TRBV5-6 and TRBJ2-7, is DAGVTQSPTHLIKTRGQQVTLRCSPKSGHDTVSWYQQALGQGPQFIFQYYEEEERQRGNFPDRFSGHQFPNYSSELNVNALLLGDSALYLCASSLAGVKDEQYFGPGTRLTVT.

This clone was seen only a few times. The CDR3 region has the DNA TGTGCCTGGAGTAGGAAGACTGAAGCTTTCTTT. Translation gives CAWSRKTEAFF. The chain joins TRBV30 to TRBJ1-1; D gene unclear. This CDR3 has 11 amino acids. Germline lookup yields CDR1 GTSNPN and CDR2 SVGIG (reference sequence). V was clipped by 2 bases and J by 5 bases, with 6 bases between them.

The V and J genes are TRBV7-2 and TRBJ1-5; TRBD1 is a possible D gene (5 bases). The length of the CDR3 is 15 residues. Between the trimmed V and J ends, which lost 5 bases and 3 bases, there was a span of 14 bases. Germline CDR1 and CDR2: SGHTA and FQGNSA. The CDR3 region is CASSGTSGSNQPQHF. Here the CDR3 DNA reads TGTGCCAGCAGCGGAACCTCAGGGTCCAATCAGCCCCAGCATTTT. Using reference TRBV7-2 and TRBJ1-5 for the parts outside the CDR3, the full variable domain is GAGVSQSPSNKVTEKGKDVELRCDPISGHTALYWYRQSLGQGLEFLIYFQGNSAPDKSGLPSDRFSAERTGGSVSTLTIQRTQQEDSAVYLCASSGTSGSNQPQHFGDGTRLSIL.

The V gene is TRBV29-1, the J gene TRBJ1-3; D is perhaps TRBD1 (6 bases). This CDR3 contains 14 residues. The germline V and J ends were trimmed by 6 bases and 6 bases, with 18 bases remaining between them. The germline gives CDR1 SQVTM, CDR2 ANQGSEA. Here the CDR3 reads CSVAGATLENTIYF. CDR3 nucleotide sequence: TGCAGCGTAGCAGGGGCCACTTTGGAAAACACCATATATTTT.

The chain has TRBV7-2 and TRBJ2-1; weak D call: TRBD2 (6 bases). The CDR3 runs 15 residues. Germline V gives CDR1 SGHTA, CDR2 FQGNSA. With 8 bases removed from V and 8 bases from J, the gap between germline ends came to 22 bases. The CDR3 region is CASHQEKRGGDEQFF. The CDR3 bases are TGTGCCAGCCACCAAGAAAAAAGGGGCGGGGATGAGCAGTTCTTC.

Concerning this clone: At one end, the junction sequence differs from germline, possibly due to a read error. The chain couples TRBV7-7 to TRBJ2-7; TRBD1 matches 9 bases. The CDR3 contains 15 residues. The V gene's germline CDR1 is SSHAT and CDR2 FNYEAQ (reference sequence). CDR3 coding DNA: TGTGCTAGCAGCTTAGCACAGGGGGCAGGCTACGAGCAGTACTTC. It is translated as CASSLAQGAGYEQYF. Filled out from reference TRBV7-7 and TRBJ2-7, the complete variable domain reads GAGVSQSPRYKVTKRGQDVTLRCDPISSHATLYWYQQALGQGPEFLTYFNYEAQPDKSGLPSDRFSAERPEGSISTLTIQRTEQRDSAMYRCASSLAQGAGYEQYFGPGTRLTVT.

The count of this clone is one. CDR3 DNA: TGTGCCAGCAGCTTCGGCACCGGGGAGCTGTTTTTT. Its protein is CASSFGTGELFF. This chain connects TRBV13 to TRBJ2-2, with D unclear. V gave up 3 bases and J gave up 4 bases, with 3 bases separating them. The CDR3 extends over 12 amino acids. Germline-derived CDR1 and CDR2 are PRHDT and FYEKMQ (reference sequence).

The chain carries TRBV29-1 and TRBJ1-2; D may be TRBD1 (5 bases). Germline-derived CDR1 and CDR2 are SQVTM and ANQGSEA. V was shortened by 4 bases and J by 4 bases, with 19 bases between the two germline ends. The CDR3 contains 15 residues. CDR3: CSVVGLGDLGYGYTF. The CDR3 DNA sequence: TGCAGCGTTGTTGGGTTGGGGGACTTGGGCTATGGCTACACCTTC.

This clone was picked up a small number of times. V usage is TRBV30 and J usage is TRBJ1-1, with D unresolved. Germline loops: CDR1 GTSNPN, CDR2 SVGIG (reference sequence). This CDR3 has 14 residues. The germline V and J ends were trimmed by 2 bases and 11 bases, with 21 bases remaining between them. Written as DNA, the CDR3 is TGTGCCTGGAGTATTACCCCGCTGAGGACTTTTGCTTTCTTT. The encoded protein is CAWSITPLRTFAFF. The entire variable domain, with the rest obtained from reference TRBV30 and TRBJ1-1, is as follows: SQTIHQWPATLVQPVGSPLSLECTVEGTSNPNLYWYRQAAGRGLQLLFYSVGIGQISSEVPQNLSASRPQDRQFILSSKKLLLSDSGFYLCAWSITPLRTFAFFGQGTRLTVV.

J is TRBJ2-2 and V is TRBV29-1; 9 nucleotides line up with TRBD1. The germline gives CDR1 SQVTM, CDR2 ANQGSEA. Unmatched junction bases numbered 11, after V lost 5 bases and J lost 4 bases. CDR3 length: 16 residues. The CDR3 DNA sequence: TGCAGCGTTAAAACACCGGGACAGGGTATCACCGGGGAGCTGTTTTTT. It encodes CSVKTPGQGITGELFF.

This clone was detected only a few times. The genes are TRBV29-1 and TRBJ2-4, with TRBD2 as a possible D gene (7 bases). V was clipped by 0 bases and J by 8 bases, with 23 bases between them. This CDR3 is 17 amino acids long. Per the germline V gene, CDR1 is SQVTM and CDR2 is ANQGSEA. For the CDR3, the DNA is TGCAGCGTTGAAGATCTTGGGGGGGCGACCTTATGGGACATTCAGTACTTC. Its translation is CSVEDLGGATLWDIQYF.